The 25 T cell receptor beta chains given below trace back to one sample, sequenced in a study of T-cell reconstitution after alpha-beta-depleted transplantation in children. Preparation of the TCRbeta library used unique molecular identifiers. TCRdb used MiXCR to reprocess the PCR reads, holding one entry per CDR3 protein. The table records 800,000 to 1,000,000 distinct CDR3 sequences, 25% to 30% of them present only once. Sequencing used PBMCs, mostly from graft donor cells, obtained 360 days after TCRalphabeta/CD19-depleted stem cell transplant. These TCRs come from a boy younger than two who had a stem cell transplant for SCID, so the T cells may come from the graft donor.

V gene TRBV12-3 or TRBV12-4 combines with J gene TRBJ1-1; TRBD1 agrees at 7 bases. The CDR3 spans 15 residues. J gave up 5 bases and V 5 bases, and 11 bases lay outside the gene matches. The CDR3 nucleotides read TGTGCCAGCAGTAGCATCGACAGGGTATCGACTGAAGCTTTCTTT. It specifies CASSSIDRVSTEAFF.

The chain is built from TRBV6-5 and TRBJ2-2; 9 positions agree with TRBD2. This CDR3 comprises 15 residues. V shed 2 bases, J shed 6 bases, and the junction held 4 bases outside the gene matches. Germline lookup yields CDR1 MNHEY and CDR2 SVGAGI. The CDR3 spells CASSYVSGGPGELFF. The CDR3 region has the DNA TGTGCCAGCAGTTACGTCAGCGGGGGGCCCGGGGAGCTGTTTTTT.

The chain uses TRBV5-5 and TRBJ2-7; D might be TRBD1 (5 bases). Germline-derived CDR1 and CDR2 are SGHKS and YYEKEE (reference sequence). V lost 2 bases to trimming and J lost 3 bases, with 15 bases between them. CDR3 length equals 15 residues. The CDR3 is CASSFFTGTVYEQYF. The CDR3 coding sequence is TGTGCCAGCAGCTTCTTCACAGGAACAGTCTACGAGCAGTACTTC.

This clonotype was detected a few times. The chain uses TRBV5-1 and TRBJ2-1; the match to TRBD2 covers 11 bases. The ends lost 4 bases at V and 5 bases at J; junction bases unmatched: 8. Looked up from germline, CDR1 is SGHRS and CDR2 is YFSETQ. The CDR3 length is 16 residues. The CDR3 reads CASSIVAGGPNNEQFF. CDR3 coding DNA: TGCGCCAGCAGCATCGTAGCGGGGGGGCCCAACAATGAGCAGTTCTTC.

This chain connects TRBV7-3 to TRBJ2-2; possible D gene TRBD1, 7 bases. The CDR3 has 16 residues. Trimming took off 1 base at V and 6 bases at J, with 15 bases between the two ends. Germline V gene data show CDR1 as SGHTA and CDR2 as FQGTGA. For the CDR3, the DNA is TGTGCCAGCAGCTTAAGGGGGGACAGAGCCTCCGGGGAGCTGTTTTTT. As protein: CASSLRGDRASGELFF.

The CDR3 region has the DNA TGTGCCAGCAGCGTAGAGGCTGCCCAGGGCGAGCAGTACTTC. It encodes CASSVEAAQGEQYF. The genes are TRBV9 and TRBJ2-7, with D perhaps matching TRBD1 (5 bases). The CDR3 extends over 14 amino acids. The germline CDR1 and CDR2 sequences are SGDLS and YYNGEE. The V end was cut by 0 bases, the J end by 6 bases, with 13 bases between.

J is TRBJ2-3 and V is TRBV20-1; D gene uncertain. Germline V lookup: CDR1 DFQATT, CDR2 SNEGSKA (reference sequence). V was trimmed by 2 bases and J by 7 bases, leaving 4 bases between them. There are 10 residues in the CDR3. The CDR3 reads CSARMNTQYF. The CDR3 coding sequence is TGCAGTGCTAGAATGAATACGCAGTATTTT.

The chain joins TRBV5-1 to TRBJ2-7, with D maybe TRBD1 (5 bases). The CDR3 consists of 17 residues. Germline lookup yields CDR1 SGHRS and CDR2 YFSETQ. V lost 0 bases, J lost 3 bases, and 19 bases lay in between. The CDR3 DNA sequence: TGCGCCAGCAGCTTGGCAGGGCTGGGAACCCTAGACTACGAGCAGTACTTC. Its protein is CASSLAGLGTLDYEQYF.

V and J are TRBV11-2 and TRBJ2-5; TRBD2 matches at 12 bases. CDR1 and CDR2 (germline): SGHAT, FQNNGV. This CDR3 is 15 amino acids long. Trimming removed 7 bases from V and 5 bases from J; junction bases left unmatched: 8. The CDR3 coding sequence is TGTGCCAGCACCGTGACTAGCGGGGGCCCGGAGACCCAGTACTTC. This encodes CASTVTSGGPETQYF.

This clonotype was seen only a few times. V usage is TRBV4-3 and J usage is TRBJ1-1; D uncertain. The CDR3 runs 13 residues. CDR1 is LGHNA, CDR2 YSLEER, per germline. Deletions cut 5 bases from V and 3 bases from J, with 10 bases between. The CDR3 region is CASSGEQDTEAFF. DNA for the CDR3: TGCGCCAGCAGCGGGGAGCAGGACACTGAAGCTTTCTTT.

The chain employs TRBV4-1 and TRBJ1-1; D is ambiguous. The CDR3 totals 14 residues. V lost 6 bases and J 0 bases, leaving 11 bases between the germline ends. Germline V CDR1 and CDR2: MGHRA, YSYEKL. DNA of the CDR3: TGCGCCAGCAGAGTACAGTTTATGAACACTGAAGCTTTCTTT. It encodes CASRVQFMNTEAFF.

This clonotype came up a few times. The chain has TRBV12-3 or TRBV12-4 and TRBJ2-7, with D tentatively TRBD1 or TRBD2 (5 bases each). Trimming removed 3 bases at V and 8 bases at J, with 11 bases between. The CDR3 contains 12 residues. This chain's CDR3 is CASSLGPLQQYF. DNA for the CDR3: TGTGCCAGCAGTTTGGGACCTTTACAGCAGTACTTC.

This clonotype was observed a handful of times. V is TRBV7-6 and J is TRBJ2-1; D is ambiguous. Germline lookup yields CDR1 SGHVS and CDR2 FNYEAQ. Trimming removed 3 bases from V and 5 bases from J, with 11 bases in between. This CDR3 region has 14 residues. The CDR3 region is CASSLRDKNNEQFF. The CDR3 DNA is TGTGCCAGCAGCTTGAGAGACAAAAACAATGAGCAGTTCTTC. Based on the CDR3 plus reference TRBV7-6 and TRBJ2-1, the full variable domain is GAGVSQSPRYKVTKRGQDVALRCDPISGHVSLYWYRQALGQGPEFLTYFNYEAQQDKSGLPNDRFSAERPEGSISTLTIQRTEQRDSAMYRCASSLRDKNNEQFFGPGTRLTVL.

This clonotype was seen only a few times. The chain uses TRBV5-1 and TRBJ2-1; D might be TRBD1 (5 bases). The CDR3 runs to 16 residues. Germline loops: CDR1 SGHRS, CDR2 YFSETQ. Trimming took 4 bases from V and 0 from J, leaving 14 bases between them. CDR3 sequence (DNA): TGCGCCAGCAGCCCACCCAGGGCGAGCTCCTACAATGAGCAGTTCTTC. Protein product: CASSPPRASSYNEQFF.

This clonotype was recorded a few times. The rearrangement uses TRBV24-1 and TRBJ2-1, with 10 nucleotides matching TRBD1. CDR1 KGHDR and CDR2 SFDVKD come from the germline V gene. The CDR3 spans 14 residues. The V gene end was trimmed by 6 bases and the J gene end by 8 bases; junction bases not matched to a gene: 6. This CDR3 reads CATSPGQGLDEQFF. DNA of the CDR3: TGTGCCACCAGTCCGGGACAGGGGCTTGATGAGCAGTTCTTC.

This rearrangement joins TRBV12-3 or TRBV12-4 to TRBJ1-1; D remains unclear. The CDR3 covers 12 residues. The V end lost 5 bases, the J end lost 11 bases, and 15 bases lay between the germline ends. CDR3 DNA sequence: TGTGCCAGCAGTCAAATCAGGAGCCCGGCTTTCTTT. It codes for CASSQIRSPAFF.

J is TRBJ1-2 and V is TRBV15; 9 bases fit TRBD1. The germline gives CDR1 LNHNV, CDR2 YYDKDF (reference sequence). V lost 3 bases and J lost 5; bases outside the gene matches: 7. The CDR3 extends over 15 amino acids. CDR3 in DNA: TGTGCCACCAGCAGGGAACAGGGGGCATGGTATGGCTACACCTTC. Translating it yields CATSREQGAWYGYTF.

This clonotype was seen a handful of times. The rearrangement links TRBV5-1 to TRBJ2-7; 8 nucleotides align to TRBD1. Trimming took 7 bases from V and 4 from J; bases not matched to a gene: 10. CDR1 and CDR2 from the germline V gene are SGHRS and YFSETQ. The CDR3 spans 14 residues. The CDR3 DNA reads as TGCGCCAGCCGGGAGTCGAGACAGGGGTACGAGCAGTACTTC. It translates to CASRESRQGYEQYF.

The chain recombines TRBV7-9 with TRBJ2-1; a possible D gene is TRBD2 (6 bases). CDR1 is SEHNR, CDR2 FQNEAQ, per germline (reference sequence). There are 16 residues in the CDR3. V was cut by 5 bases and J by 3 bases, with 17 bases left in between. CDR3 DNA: TGTGCCAGCAGCACCAGGGACTCGGTTTACTACAATGAGCAGTTCTTC. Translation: CASSTRDSVYYNEQFF.

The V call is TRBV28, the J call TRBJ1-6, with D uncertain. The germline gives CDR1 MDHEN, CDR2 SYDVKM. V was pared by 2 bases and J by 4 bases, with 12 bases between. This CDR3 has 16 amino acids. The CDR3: CASSLESHNYNSPLHF. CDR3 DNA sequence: TGTGCCAGCAGTTTAGAGTCCCATAATTATAATTCACCCCTCCACTTT.

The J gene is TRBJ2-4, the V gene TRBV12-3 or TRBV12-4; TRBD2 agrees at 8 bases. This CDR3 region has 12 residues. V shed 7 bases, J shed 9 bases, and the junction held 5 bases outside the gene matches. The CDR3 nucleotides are TGTGCCAGCAACCCGGGGGGGACCATTCAGTACTTC. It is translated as CASNPGGTIQYF.

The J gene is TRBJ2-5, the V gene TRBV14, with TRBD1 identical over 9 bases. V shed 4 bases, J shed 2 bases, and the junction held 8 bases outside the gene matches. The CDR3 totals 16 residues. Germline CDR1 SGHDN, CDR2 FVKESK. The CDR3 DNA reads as TGTGCCAGCAGCCTCGGAGGGACAGGGTTTCAAGAGACCCAGTACTTC. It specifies CASSLGGTGFQETQYF. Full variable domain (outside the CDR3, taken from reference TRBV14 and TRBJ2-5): EAGVTQFPSHSVIEKGQTVTLRCDPISGHDNLYWYRRVMGKEIKFLLHFVKESKQDESGMPNNRFLAERTGGTYSTLKVQPAELEDSGVYFCASSLGGTGFQETQYFGPGTRLLVL.

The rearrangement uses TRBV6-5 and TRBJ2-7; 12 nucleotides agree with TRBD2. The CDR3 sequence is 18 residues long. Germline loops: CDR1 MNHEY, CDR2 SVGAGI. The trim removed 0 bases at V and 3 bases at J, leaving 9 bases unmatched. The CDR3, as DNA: TGTGCCAGCAGTTACTCGACCCTAGCGGGGGGGCCTATCTACGAGCAGTACTTC. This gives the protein CASSYSTLAGGPIYEQYF.

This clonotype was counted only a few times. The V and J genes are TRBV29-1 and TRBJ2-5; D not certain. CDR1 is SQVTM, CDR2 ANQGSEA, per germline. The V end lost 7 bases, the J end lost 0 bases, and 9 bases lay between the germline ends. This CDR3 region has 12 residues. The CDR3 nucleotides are TGCAGCGCCGACCTGTACCAAGAGACCCAGTACTTC. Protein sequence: CSADLYQETQYF.

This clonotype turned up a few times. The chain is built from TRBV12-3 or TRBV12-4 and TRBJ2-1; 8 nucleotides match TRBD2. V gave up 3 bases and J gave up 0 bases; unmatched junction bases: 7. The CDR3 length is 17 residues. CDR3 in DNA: TGTGCCAGCAGTTTTGGCGGGGGGCAGCTCTCCTACAATGAGCAGTTCTTC. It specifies CASSFGGGQLSYNEQFF.